This TCR beta chain was captured in a study of cytomegalovirus exposure and HLA in healthy donors. General study findings and limits: A subsequent analysis found that TCR clusters from the first cohort also tended to co-occur in the approximately 130 validation repertoires, with around 94% of cluster scores above 0. While the bulk of TCR sequences proved rare, some public TCRs turned up in many donors. Reportedly, diagnosis of cytomegalovirus status by the classifier showed high specificity and sensitivity.

Generated by immunoSEQ multiplex PCR, the TCRdb table keeps only in-frame clones and is missing some. The sample consists of about 110,000 clones, around 85% of them appearing once. As regards this clone: Its target is not known.

The material sequenced was PBMCs. This TCR came from a woman aged 18-29 years in good health and CMV-seronegative.

CDR3 nucleotide sequence: TGCGCCAGCAGTGAGTCGACTAAGTCAAGGGCTGAAGCTTTCTTT. This encodes CASSESTKSRAEAFF. The chain carries TRBV10-1 and TRBJ1-1; no reliable D call. Per the germline V gene, CDR1 is WNHNN and CDR2 is SYGVQD (reference sequence). Trimming cost V 0 bases and J 6 bases, with 14 bases left between them. CDR3 length: 15 residues.